This T cell receptor beta chain was recovered during a study of blood T cell repertoires in COVID-19. V shed 4 bases and J 4 bases; nucleotides not matched to a gene: 9. This CDR3 is built from 15 residues. Germline-derived CDR1 and CDR2 are SGHRS and YFSETQ. Which cohort a participant joined came from the clinical history participants gave. Resolution of symptoms, clearance, or two negative PCRs was present in recovered Cohort 3 donors. Repertoires were generated with immunoSEQ multiplex PCR, while TCRdb's copy carries only in-frame clones and drops some. The sample records under 300,000 clones, 75% to 90% being singletons.

The chain combines TRBV5-1 with TRBJ2-5, with 8 bases that match TRBD1. This receptor was identified in a man aged 40-50 years who had recovered from COVID-19. Sample: PBMCs or T cells enriched from blood (not recorded which). The CDR3: CASSPTGQGRETQYF. The CDR3 DNA follows: TGCGCCAGCAGCCCTACCGGACAGGGCCGAGAGACCCAGTACTTC.